The TCR beta chain under discussion was sequenced for a study of graft-versus-host responses after intestinal transplantation. Study in general: Anti-thymocyte globulin induction preceded 2 to 4 years of tacrolimus and steroid maintenance in all recipients.

To note about this clone: Antigen unknown.

The protocol was immunoSEQ multiplex PCR, while the TCRdb copy is restricted to in-frame clones and leaves out a portion. Among approximately 85,000 clones listed, around 93% were seen once. The germline CDR1 and CDR2 sequences are MNHNS and SASEGT. V was clipped by 4 bases and J by 0 bases; unmatched bases: 8. This CDR3 spans 16 amino acids. Regarding the study as a whole: GvH clones were found in recipient marrow; some appeared first in ileum or blood.

Sequencing used unstimulated CD8+ T cells sorted from spleen or lymph node cells, obtained before transplant. This TCR was recovered from a human donor who was the organ donor for an intestinal transplant. The V gene is TRBV6-1, the J gene TRBJ2-7, with 8 bases aligning to TRBD1. CDR3 sequence reads: CASSGVGDRSSYEQYF. In nucleotides, the CDR3 is TGTGCCAGCAGTGGTGTAGGGGACAGGAGCTCCTACGAGCAGTACTTC.